This T cell receptor beta chain was sequenced during a study of cytomegalovirus exposure and HLA in healthy donors. Study results and limitations: When a later analysis compared HLA-associated TCR beta chains with equally common others, the HLA-associated chains turned out to be more clonally expanded and to have lower generation probabilities. In a later analysis, DRB1 alleles had the most associated TCRs; HLA-C alleles the fewest. TCR beta chains numbering more than 150 were designated cytomegalovirus-associated. For most TCR beta V segments, an earlier analysis put the productive rate at about 90% or about 30% of the time.

This clone was picked up a small number of times. As yet, its antigen is unknown. A multiplex PCR was run with 60 Vbeta primers and 13 Jbeta primers. Some clones are missing from TCRdb's copy, which holds only in-frame ones; the method was immunoSEQ multiplex PCR. The table shows more than 80,000 clones, with approximately 74% occurring only once. Losses at the gene ends were 6 bases for V and 6 bases for J; bases not matched to a gene: 3. The CDR3 is 14 amino acids. Germline V gene sequence: CDR1 MNHEY, CDR2 SVGAGI. The chain links TRBV6-5 to TRBJ2-1; 12 bases are shared with TRBD2. This clonotype originated in a female donor in good health and CMV-seropositive. The sequencing input was PBMCs. The CDR3 bases are TGTGCCAGCAGACTAGCGGGAGGAGGCAATGAGCAGTTCTTC. Protein product: CASRLAGGGNEQFF.